Listed below are T cell receptor beta chains from one sample, sequenced in a study of T cell repertoires and HLA-DP antigens. The antigens for these receptors are not known. TCRdb's table, derived via immunoSEQ multiplex PCR, lists solely in-frame clones and lacks some. In the table there are around 70,000 clones, around four fifths of which are singletons. The sequenced material came from CD4+ T cells from PBMCs. These receptors were taken from a man in his sixties in good health and CMV-seronegative. Each CDR3 is given with its conserved first and last residue. The D gene is left open where the match is weak. Clone size is given for some rows only: seen once, a few or many times, or a class if the clone is expanded.

D gene | J gene | clone size | V gene | CDR3 protein | CDR3 DNA
TRBD1 | TRBJ2-5 | once | TRBV5-6 | CASSAEGQLLRAQYF | TGTGCCAGCAGCGCCGAGGGACAGCTCCTACGGGCCCAGTACTTC
- | TRBJ1-6 | - | TRBV28 | CASSSPRLSPLHF | TGTGCCAGCAGTTCCCCCCGACTCTCACCCCTCCACTTT
TRBD2 | TRBJ2-2 | - | TRBV9 | CASSAAPTGGAGELFF | TGTGCCAGCAGCGCCGCCCCAACGGGAGGGGCCGGGGAGCTGTTTTTT
- | TRBJ1-3 | - | TRBV10-3 | CAISESGTTGNTIYF | TGTGCCATCAGTGAGTCAGGGACAACTGGAAACACCATATATTTT
TRBD2 | TRBJ2-1 | - | TRBV27 | CASSRGRALLTNEQFF | TGTGCCAGCAGCCGGGGGAGGGCCCTCCTGACAAATGAGCAGTTCTTC
- | TRBJ1-3 | once | TRBV27 | CASKSQTSGNTIYF | TGTGCCAGCAAGAGTCAAACCTCTGGAAACACCATATATTTT
- | TRBJ1-5 | - | TRBV2 | CASSEQGRNQPQHF | TGTGCCAGCAGTGAGCAGGGACGCAATCAGCCCCAGCATTTT
- | TRBJ2-7 | - | TRBV7-9 | CASSFRISDEQYF | TGTGCCAGCAGTTTTAGAATATCGGACGAGCAGTACTTC
TRBD1 | TRBJ2-3 | - | TRBV7-2 | CASSRQQGRTDTQYF | TGTGCCAGCAGTCGACAACAGGGGCGCACAGATACGCAGTATTTT
TRBD1 | TRBJ1-3 | - | TRBV19 | CASTRDRESGNTIYF | TGTGCCAGTACCCGGGACAGAGAATCTGGAAACACCATATATTTT
- | TRBJ2-2 | - | TRBV7-2 | CASSPTRGGTAGELFF | TGTGCCAGCAGCCCCACGAGGGGTGGGACGGCCGGGGAGCTGTTTTTT
TRBD1 | TRBJ2-3 | - | TRBV19 | CASSINRGRPDTQYF | TGTGCCAGTAGTATAAACAGGGGGCGGCCAGATACGCAGTATTTT
- | TRBJ1-2 | - | TRBV28 | CASSSRGGYTF | TGTGCCAGCAGTTCCAGGGGAGGCTACACCTTC
- | TRBJ1-3 | - | TRBV10-3 | CAISEAPQGLGNTIYF | TGTGCCATCAGTGAGGCGCCTCAGGGGCTGGGAAACACCATATATTTT
- | TRBJ1-2 | - | TRBV9 | CASSVAFLGGDRPGGYTF | TGTGCCAGCAGCGTAGCATTCTTGGGGGGGGACCGCCCAGGGGGCTACACCTTC
TRBD1 | TRBJ1-2 | many | TRBV15 | CATSSPGQERDGYTF | TGTGCCACCAGCAGCCCCGGACAGGAAAGGGATGGCTACACCTTC
- | TRBJ2-6 | - | TRBV30 | CAWSRRAAGANVLTF | TGTGCCTGGAGTCGTCGCGCCGCTGGGGCCAACGTCCTGACTTTC
- | TRBJ1-5 | once | TRBV19 | CASSWPGDQPQHF | TGTGCCAGTAGTTGGCCAGGGGACCAGCCCCAGCATTTT
TRBD2 | TRBJ2-2 | many | TRBV6-6 | CASQTTSGGLTGELFF | TGTGCCAGCCAAACAACTAGCGGTGGACTCACCGGGGAGCTGTTTTTT
- | TRBJ2-7 | - | TRBV19 | CASSIGSSSEQYF | TGTGCCAGTAGTATAGGCAGTTCAAGCGAGCAGTACTTC
- | TRBJ2-6 | - | TRBV5-6 | CASGPYRDGNVLTF | TGTGCCAGCGGCCCTTACAGGGATGGCAACGTCCTGACTTTC
- | TRBJ1-6 | - | TRBV5-1 | CASADGLMNSPLHF | TGCGCCAGCGCGGACGGTTTGATGAATTCACCCCTCCACTTT
- | TRBJ1-5 | - | TRBV5-5 | CASSSTYGDGNQPQHF | TGTGCCAGCAGCTCGACTTACGGGGATGGGAATCAGCCCCAGCATTTT
- | TRBJ2-5 | - | TRBV5-4 | CASSSSPLETQYF | TGTGCCAGCAGCTCCTCACCCCTTGAGACCCAGTACTTC
- | TRBJ1-6 | - | TRBV28 | CASQNRGLSSYNSPLHF | TGTGCCAGCCAGAACCGGGGCCTAAGCTCCTATAATTCACCCCTCCACTTT
- | TRBJ1-2 | - | TRBV30 | CAWSPGGGFGYTF | TGTGCCTGGAGCCCCGGGGGGGGCTTTGGCTACACCTTC
TRBD2 | TRBJ2-1 | - | TRBV4-3 | CASSPRGAGGPRGNEQFF | TGCGCCAGCAGCCCAAGGGGAGCGGGGGGGCCCAGGGGCAATGAGCAGTTCTTC
TRBD1 | TRBJ2-6 | - | TRBV7-9 | CASSLGQGTSSGANVLTF | TGTGCCAGCAGCTTAGGACAGGGGACAAGCTCTGGGGCCAACGTCCTGACTTTC
TRBD1 | TRBJ1-4 | - | TRBV5-4 | CASSRTGINEKLFF | TGTGCCAGCAGCCGGACAGGGATTAATGAAAAACTGTTTTTT
- | TRBJ1-5 | - | TRBV9 | CASSVGGYNQPQHF | TGTGCCAGCAGCGTAGGGGGGTACAATCAGCCCCAGCATTTT
- | TRBJ2-7 | - | TRBV7-2 | CASSLAGASHEQYF | TGTGCCAGCAGCTTAGCTGGCGCTTCCCACGAGCAGTACTTC
TRBD2 | TRBJ2-5 | - | TRBV6-5 | CASSYSVAGGRETQYF | TGTGCCAGCAGTTACTCTGTAGCGGGAGGCCGAGAGACCCAGTACTTC
TRBD1 | TRBJ1-2 | - | TRBV6-1 | CASTSGTGNYGYTF | TGTGCCAGCACCTCCGGGACAGGAAACTATGGCTACACCTTC
- | TRBJ1-1 | - | TRBV11-2 | CASSLGTRVYPDTEAFF | TGTGCCAGCAGCTTAGGGACGCGGGTTTATCCGGACACTGAAGCTTTCTTT
- | TRBJ1-1 | - | TRBV6-6 | CASSPRSGSTEAFF | TGTGCCAGCAGCCCCCGATCTGGGAGCACTGAAGCTTTCTTT
- | TRBJ2-3 | few | TRBV5-1 | CASSSLSSSTDTQYF | TGCGCCAGCAGCTCCCTGAGCAGCAGCACAGATACGCAGTATTTT
TRBD1 | TRBJ1-1 | once | TRBV27 | CASSLSTGGNTEAFF | TGTGCCAGCAGTTTATCGACAGGGGGAAACACTGAAGCTTTCTTT
TRBD1 | TRBJ2-4 | - | TRBV19 | CASSSQQGIPLAKNIQYF | TGTGCCAGTAGCAGTCAACAGGGGATTCCGCTAGCCAAAAACATTCAGTACTTC
TRBD2 | TRBJ2-1 | - | TRBV7-2 | CASSLVSSGVNEQFF | TGTGCCAGCAGCTTAGTCTCTAGCGGGGTGAATGAGCAGTTCTTC
TRBD2 | TRBJ2-5 | - | TRBV5-1 | CASSLENGTSGSRRVETQYF | TGCGCCAGCAGCTTGGAGAACGGGACTAGCGGGAGTCGAAGGGTAGAGACCCAGTACTTC
- | TRBJ1-1 | few | TRBV7-8 | CASSLSWRQENTEAFF | TGTGCCAGCAGCTTAAGTTGGAGACAGGAAAACACTGAAGCTTTCTTT
TRBD1 | TRBJ2-3 | - | TRBV5-1 | CASSPRRDSLSTDTQYF | TGCGCCAGCAGCCCCCGACGGGACAGCCTAAGCACAGATACGCAGTATTTT
- | TRBJ2-5 | - | TRBV6-5 | CASSYWGAHKETQYF | TGTGCCAGCAGTTACTGGGGGGCCCACAAAGAGACCCAGTACTTC
TRBD1 | TRBJ1-5 | - | TRBV30 | CAWSGTGGNQPQHF | TGTGCCTGGAGTGGGACAGGGGGCAATCAGCCCCAGCATTTT
TRBD2 | TRBJ2-5 | - | TRBV4-3 | CASSPSGRGETQYF | TGCGCCAGCAGCCCCAGCGGGAGAGGTGAGACCCAGTACTTC
- | TRBJ2-3 | few | TRBV19 | CASSISSPPQGTQYF | TGTGCCAGTAGTATAAGTTCCCCACCACAGGGTACGCAGTATTTT
- | TRBJ2-5 | - | TRBV9 | CASSVQPQETQYF | TGTGCCAGCAGCGTACAGCCCCAAGAGACCCAGTACTTC
- | TRBJ1-5 | - | TRBV7-2 | CASSLVRYSNQPQHF | TGTGCCAGCAGCTTAGTCAGATATAGCAATCAGCCCCAGCATTTT
- | TRBJ2-5 | - | TRBV11-3 | CASSLDGTEEETQYF | TGTGCCAGCAGCTTAGATGGCACTGAAGAAGAGACCCAGTACTTC
- | TRBJ2-7 | - | TRBV6-5 | CASSGNAYEQYF | TGTGCCAGCAGCGGGAACGCCTACGAGCAGTACTTC
TRBD1 | TRBJ1-5 | - | TRBV2 | CASHLDRVSNQPQHF | TGTGCCAGTCATTTGGACAGGGTGAGCAATCAGCCCCAGCATTTT
- | TRBJ2-3 | once | TRBV7-3 | CASSAGTDTQYF | TGTGCCAGCAGTGCCGGGACAGATACGCAGTATTTT
- | TRBJ1-5 | - | TRBV19 | CASSRGNQPQHF | TGTGCCAGCTCTAGGGGCAATCAGCCCCAGCATTTT
TRBD2 | TRBJ2-1 | - | TRBV5-1 | CASSWTSGDSVYEQFF | TGCGCCAGCAGCTGGACTAGCGGGGATTCTGTATATGAGCAGTTCTTC
- | TRBJ1-2 | - | TRBV7-2 | CASSPLGGLKDGYTF | TGTGCCAGCAGCCCCCTCGGGGGGCTAAAGGATGGCTACACCTTC
- | TRBJ1-1 | - | TRBV10-3 | CASQTREEAEAFF | TGTGCCTCCCAGACACGGGAGGAGGCTGAAGCTTTCTTT
- | TRBJ2-6 | - | TRBV7-2 | CASSSALLSGANVLTF | TGTGCCAGCAGCTCAGCTTTGCTCTCTGGGGCCAACGTCCTGACTTTC
- | TRBJ2-1 | - | TRBV20-1 | CSARGIDEQFF | TGCAGTGCTAGAGGTATCGATGAGCAGTTCTTC
TRBD1 | TRBJ1-4 | - | TRBV5-1 | CASSSQGGANEKLFF | TGCGCCAGCAGCTCCCAGGGGGGGGCTAATGAAAAACTGTTTTTT
TRBD2 | TRBJ2-1 | - | TRBV5-6 | CASSSSGGAHNEQFF | TGTGCCAGCAGCTCTAGCGGGGGGGCCCACAATGAGCAGTTCTTC